Sequencing of this TCR beta chain was carried out in a study of cytomegalovirus exposure and HLA in healthy donors (dated by TCRdb to about 2017). With regard to the full study: An earlier analysis of several hundred of the donors reported 250 to 300 Gb of sequence data and 117 million unique TCR beta sequences obtained from 150 million to 200 million T cells. About 280 gigabases of sequencing data and 70 million to 100 million unique TCR sequences made up an early release that covered 500 to 650 HLA-typed donors. Among the approximately 400 genotyped donors, under 90% belonged to the genetic ancestry cluster associated with self-reported Caucasian donors. The study was designed to test whether signatures of past pathogen exposure could be identified by cataloging public T cell receptors. The study profiled the T cell repertoires of about 720 subjects by immunosequencing and related them to cytomegalovirus serostatus. A separate validation cohort of 90 to 150 different subjects was used in addition to the roughly 700-subject first cohort. To predict cytomegalovirus infection status, the study brought together high-throughput TCR immunosequencing, statistical association of individual TCRs with disease status, and machine learning. A later analysis re-examined previously published TCR beta repertoires from several hundred donors and added high-resolution HLA genotyping to investigate patterns of TCR occurrence. In the later analysis, no new phenotypic data were used to find candidate immune exposures; instead, reliance was placed on TCR beta sequences and their occurrence across donors. An earlier analysis of around 580 of the donors used high-throughput TCR beta sequencing to judge whether each TCR beta V gene segment behaved as functional or pseudogenic. Donor age, sex, ethnicity and CMV serostatus were compiled alongside the repertoire data. A later genetic analysis used genome-wide SNP genotypes for about 55% of the 666 donors, treating that subset as a discovery cohort. All discovery cohort repertoires had been generated using a single sequencing platform. HLA typing included class I and class II loci at four-digit resolution. Typing coverage varied by locus: roughly 629-630 donors for A, B, C, DRB1 and DQB1; some 520 for DQA1; 606 for DPA1; more than 450 for DPB1. Roughly 5 DR-DQ haplotypes were handled as single units for association and clustering, since linkage in the cohort was strong. Among around 400 genotyped donors of the cohort, an average of around 250,000 unique TCR beta nucleotide sequences was sequenced per donor, of which about 19% were non-productive.

This clone was counted a single time. Which antigen it targets is not known. Base qualities are not provided; no much larger clone lies one nucleotide away. Study-wide findings and limitations: In a later analysis, most CMV-associated TCR beta chains were found to appear HLA-restricted, with HLA associations seemingly driven largely by CMV exposure. The authors suggested that the approach could potentially be extended to other disease states and immunological phenotypes. A further reported finding was that TCR beta sequences accurately predicted the HLA-A and HLA-B alleles for most subjects in the first cohort. Because HLA typing was missing for some donors at each locus, association tests included only the typed subset. A later genetic analysis reported fewer N-insertions in productive TCRs among donors in an Asian-associated ancestry cluster than the approximately 700-donor mean. While some public TCRs were present in many individuals, most TCR sequences turned up only very rarely across donors. The only immune exposure information available for the cohort was CMV serostatus. A group of highly shared sequence variants was considered likely to be a technical artifact of the sequencing pipeline. The earlier analysis of about 600 of the donors excluded about 16 rarely observed V segments, including chromosome 9 orphons, because counts were too low. Some IMGT-functional V segments, including TRBV6-2 and TRBV6-3, could not be distinguished by the 87-base-pair reads and were therefore excluded. Three of the identified cytomegalovirus-associated TCR beta chains were confirmed in vitro to be specific for cytomegalovirus antigens. The study gave a list of about 150 TCR beta chains associated with cytomegalovirus. A later genetic analysis associated a missense DCLRE1C variant with V-gene and J-gene trimming of TCR beta chains, and an independent cohort replicated the association. In an earlier analysis of approximately 590 of the donors, most TCR beta V segments were observed in productive rearrangements about 90% or about 30% of the time, broadly matching IMGT annotations. A later analysis found that HLA-associated TCR beta chains were more clonally expanded and had lower generation probabilities than equally common non-associated chains. In this cohort, only TCR beta chains were sequenced, and detectable features were limited by the absence of alpha or paired-chain data. Cytomegalovirus status was reported to be diagnosed by the classifier with high specificity and sensitivity in both the original and validation cohorts. A later analysis reported that several top co-occurrence clusters appeared linked to parvovirus B19, influenza, CMV and Epstein-Barr virus. Roughly uniform sequencing depth across donors was assumed in presence/absence analyses, although this assumption may not hold. Correlated functional status among segregating V segments might reflect linkage disequilibrium, but an unknown experimental factor could not be ruled out. When HLA alleles, especially DR and DQ, strongly co-occurred, TCR associations were difficult to assign to individual alleles. A later analysis associated 17,000 or so TCR beta sequences with specific HLA alleles at a false discovery rate of 0.05. A later analysis found that TCR association rates varied across HLA loci, with DRB1 alleles showing the most associated TCRs and HLA-C alleles the fewest.

The CDR3 holds 16 amino acids from the cysteine to the phenylalanine. Of the read, only the CDR3 DNA is kept; its 48 bases are in frame from base 1. V drops 0 bases and J drops 13 bases, leaving 24 bases in between. As encoded in the germline V gene, CDR1 is MGHRA while CDR2 is YSYEKL. Libraries were prepared through the immunoSEQ multiplex PCR assay. For the multiplex PCR, a mixture combining 60 forward primers for TCR Vbeta segments and 13 reverse primers for TCR Jbeta segments was used. Amplification of the CDR3 region of rearranged TCR beta genes was performed with a multiplex PCR assay on genomic DNA. The amplified TCR beta libraries were sequenced on the Illumina HiSeq System as 87-base-pair reads. For the original study's pipeline: A later analysis tallied 70 million to 100 million unique TCR beta chains across the 666 repertoires, and around 12 million of those chains were shared by two or more donors. A nearest-neighbor algorithm error-corrected the raw reads and collapsed the reads into unique sequences, merging closely related sequences to remove PCR and sequencing errors. To assign V, D and J gene segments, CDR3 sequences were aligned to IMGT reference sequences. For a sequence to be retained, a match of at least six nucleotides was required to both a V gene segment and a J gene segment. A rearrangement counted as productive if the CDR3 had no stop codons and remained in frame with V and J, and every other rearrangement counted as non-productive. Following IMGT convention, CDR3 was defined as the stretch from the second conserved V-encoded cysteine to the conserved J-encoded phenylalanine. The earlier analysis of roughly 590 of the donors excluded sequences that lacked an unambiguous match to a single V gene segment. An earlier analysis of several hundred of the donors called V segments functional above 56.7% productive rearrangements and segregating when the between-donor standard deviation exceeded 5%. To diagnose cytomegalovirus status from the catalog of TCR beta chain sequences, a statistical classification framework was built. In a later analysis, V and J genes were assigned by comparing TCR nucleotide sequences against IMGT/GENE-DB human TR gene sequences. The TCRdist pipeline was used in a later analysis to assign CDR3 sequences and most-parsimonious VDJ recombination scenarios. In a later analysis, every TCR beta chain was defined by the combination of its CDR3 amino acid sequence and its V-gene family, and reads without a unique V-gene family were dropped. As a way to deal with suspected cross-contamination and a sequencing artifact, a later analysis dropped 592 nucleotide sequences that were highly shared and had low generation probability. In a later analysis, a clonal expansion index was calculated for each public chain from normalized within-repertoire ranks of inferred template counts. In a later analysis, generation probabilities were computed with a VDJ recombination model fitted to out-of-frame rearrangements, and the resulting probabilities were checked against IGoR. A later analysis scored TCR-TCR, TCR-HLA and TCR-CMV co-occurrence with hypergeometric tests, applying a repertoire-size bias correction to TCR pairs. In a later analysis, false discovery rates were estimated by permuting HLA or CMV assignments 20 times. In a later analysis, co-occurring TCRs were grouped with DBSCAN, and TCRdist sequence similarity was added when clustering was performed within HLA-allele-positive subsets. Repertoires with fewer than 30,000 or more than 120,000 public chains, plus five repertoires with anomalous nucleotide sharing, were excluded from co-occurrence clustering. Sourced from immuneACCESS, this table was stored by TCRdb with only in-frame sequences that have V and J called. A share of the clones is absent; for the studies checked, an unresolved V gene accounts for under half, and the remainder has no known explanation. That table is the source of V, J and clone size, and D and trimming were worked out from the DNA. The sample table shows some 200,000 clones, and approximately 81% are seen once. 2% to 2.5% of the sample rests with the top ten.

The cohort comprised some 730 healthy bone marrow donors. All cohort members were sampled while nominally healthy, although unrecorded immune exposures were likely present. The donor tested CMV seronegative and was one of the 352 seronegative cohort members. Every donor gave a peripheral blood sample, and the peripheral blood mononuclear cells from that sample were used for TCR beta sequencing. Genomic DNA extraction from the blood cell samples was performed with the Qiagen DNeasy Blood Extraction Kit. The clonotype originates from a woman in her twenties or thirties in good health and CMV-seronegative. Recombination connected TRBV4-1 to TRBJ1-2, with the D gene not confidently named. The sequencing sample was made of PBMCs. The CDR3 sequence is CASSQEEEGTALVPTF. The nucleotide sequence reads TGCGCCAGCAGCCAAGAGGAGGAGGGTACTGCTCTAGTCCCCACCTTC.